This note documents a single T cell receptor (beta chain) sequence. Its antigen is unknown. Every subset had its genomic DNA shared out evenly among several immunoSEQ plates. TCRdb's table, derived via immunoSEQ multiplex PCR, lists solely in-frame clones and lacks some. The table lists about 680,000 clones, 92% of them singletons, with more than 20% in the top ten. The CDR3 sequence is 13 residues long. The V end lost 2 bases, the J end lost 4 bases, and 6 bases lay between the germline ends. Germline CDR1 SEHNR, CDR2 FQNEAQ (reference sequence). These data are taken from a study of shared clonotypes between healthy human individuals. The study, taken as a whole, reports: Shared across a few donors were 4% to 5% of the naive CD4 clonotypes.

Naivety among CD8 cells was defined by CD45RO negativity and positive CCR7 selection, thereby excluding terminally differentiated effector memory CD45RA+ cells. Donors were Caucasian adults residing in Nashville, Tennessee, USA. The sample comprised naive CD8+ T cells sorted from blood. The rearrangement links TRBV7-9 to TRBJ2-1, with D uncertain. This clonotype originated in a man in his thirties or forties in good health. The CDR3 region is CASSLLRYNEQFF. The DNA for the CDR3 is TGTGCCAGCAGCTTACTACGGTACAATGAGCAGTTCTTC. The variable domain in full, completed from reference TRBV7-9 and TRBJ2-1, reads DTGVSQNPRHKITKRGQNVTFRCDPISEHNRLYWYRQTLGQGPEFLTYFQNEAQLEKSRLLSDRFSAERPKGSFSTLEIQRTEQGDSAMYLCASSLLRYNEQFFGPGTRLTVL.